This T cell receptor (beta chain) originates from a study of cytomegalovirus exposure and HLA in healthy donors. The donors belonged to the roughly 110-subject validation cohort, separate from the roughly 720-subject first cohort. Assay: immunoSEQ multiplex PCR; the TCRdb copy retains only in-frame clones and omits some. Here the sample spans approximately 60,000 clones, over 85% being singletons. There are 13 residues in the CDR3. Between the trimmed V and J ends, which lost 5 bases and 6 bases, there was a span of 11 bases. Germline values: CDR1 SGHVS, CDR2 FNYEAQ. The chain employs TRBV7-6 and TRBJ1-5; D ambiguous. This clonotype originated in a woman between 18 and 29 years old in good health and CMV-seronegative. Sequencing was performed on PBMCs. DNA for the CDR3: TGTGCCAGCAGCCTCGACTCGGGTCAGCCCCAGCATTTT. This sequence encodes CASSLDSGQPQHF.